Described below is a single T cell receptor beta chain sequence and its context. Its antigen is unidentified. Single viable CD3+CD4+CD8-CD45RO+ cells were sorted as the memory CD4+ T cells. This entry is derived from a study of memory CD4+ T cells and cytomegalovirus serostatus. General study points: Median bootstrapped AUC for CMV status was about 0.95 originally, around 0.91 US-trained. About 40% of the 164 known CMV-associated TCRbeta sequences appeared in CD4+ memory. The CMV-associated TCR signature appears largely within the CD4+ memory repertoire.

Per the original data handling: Out-of-frame sequences were removed, leaving a few million distinct TCRbeta sequences. The protocol was immunoSEQ multiplex PCR, while the TCRdb copy is restricted to in-frame clones and leaves out a portion. The V and J calls and the clone size are those of that table, but D and trimming were determined from the DNA. The data hold 54,000 or so clones, with roughly three quarters observed a single time. The CDR3 length is 12 residues. Germline assignment: CDR1 LNHDA and CDR2 SQIVND (reference sequence). The ends were cut back, 8 bases at V and 4 bases at J, with 11 bases in the middle.

The sequence was collected from an adult in good health and CMV-seronegative. The chain joins TRBV19 to TRBJ2-5, with D maybe TRBD2 (5 bases). Sequencing used memory CD4+ T cells from blood. The CDR3 coding sequence is TGTGCCAGTGGCCCGGGGAGAGAGACCCAGTACTTC. Encoded protein: CASGPGRETQYF.